The 27 T cell receptor beta chains listed next were all sequenced from one sample in a study of regulatory T cells in long-lasting Graves disease. Both iRepertoire HTBI primers and Arm-PCR of CDR3 regions were used to build the TCR beta libraries. TCRdb used MiXCR to reprocess the multiplex PCR reads, holding one entry per CDR3 protein. The data show about 540,000 distinct CDR3 sequences, roughly 14% seen once. Time point indicated: newly diagnosed GD, antithyroid drugs for less than 3 months. Making the TCR library involved RNA that had been extracted from PBMCs. The data also belong to a second study, concerning T cells in Graves' hyperthyroidism and ophthalmopathy.

The source was peripheral blood mononuclear cells (PBMCs), collected at new diagnosis, from a patient treated with antithyroid drugs. The source is a man aged 25-45 years with Graves disease.

This clonotype was recorded at least ten times. The V and J genes are TRBV20-1 and TRBJ1-5, with D unresolved. Trimming shortened V by 3 bases and J by 5 bases, and 11 bases separated the two germline ends. CDR1 and CDR2 from the germline V gene are DFQATT and SNEGSKA (reference sequence). CDR3 size: 13 residues. CDR3 sequence (DNA): TGCAGTGCTAGGAGAGGCCTTGATCAGCCCCAGCATTTT. Amino acid sequence: CSARRGLDQPQHF.

This clonotype was recorded at least ten times. The rearrangement links TRBV20-1 to TRBJ1-6; TRBD1 aligns across 8 bases. The CDR3 covers 15 residues. Germline V CDR1 and CDR2: DFQATT, SNEGSKA (reference sequence). After removal of 3 bases from V and 6 bases from J, the junction contained 7 bases not matched to a gene. The CDR3, as DNA: TGCAGTGCTAGTGGAGGGACAGGTTTTAATTCACCCCTCCACTTT. Translating it yields CSASGGTGFNSPLHF.

This clonotype was observed a handful of times. The chain links TRBV18 to TRBJ2-5, with D uncertain. Trimming removed 3 bases from V and 1 base from J, with 9 bases in between. The CDR3 length is 14 residues. Germline CDR1 is KGHSH and CDR2 is LQKENI. The CDR3 spells CASSPELAQETQYF. The DNA of the CDR3 is TGTGCCAGCTCACCCGAACTGGCCCAAGAGACCCAGTACTTC.

The chain joins TRBV12-5 to TRBJ2-7, with 13 bases matching TRBD2. V shed 7 bases, J shed 7 bases, and the junction held 16 bases outside the gene matches. Germline CDR1 reads LGHNT; CDR2 reads FRNRAP. This CDR3 contains 17 residues. CDR3 loop: CASVPSFGTSGTQEQYF. Written as DNA, the CDR3 is TGTGCTAGTGTTCCGTCCTTCGGGACTAGCGGGACCCAAGAGCAGTACTTC. The full variable domain, with the rest looked up from reference TRBV12-5 and TRBJ2-7, is DARVTQTPRHKVTEMGQEVTMRCQPILGHNTVFWYRQTMMQGLELLAYFRNRAPLDDSGMPKDRFSAEMPDATLATLKIQPSEPRDSAVYFCASVPSFGTSGTQEQYFGPGTRLTVT.

Concerning this clonotype itself: A much larger clone lies one base from this, so it may be a read error. Here the CDR3 omits its conserved ending phenylalanine or tryptophan, so a read error is the likely source. V is TRBV10-3 and J is TRBJ1-6, with D perhaps TRBD1 (5 bases). CDR1 ENHRY and CDR2 SYGVKD come from the germline V gene. V lost 3 bases, J lost 7 bases, and 10 bases lay in between. CDR3 length: 14 amino acids. CDR3 sequence: CAISDRVGNSPLHL. The CDR3 nucleotides read TGTGCCATCAGTGACAGGGTTGGGAATTCACCCCTCCACCTT.

In this sample, this clonotype turned up many times. CDR3 in amino acids: CASSQTSGSTYEQYF. The DNA of the CDR3 is TGTGCCAGCAGCCAAACTAGCGGGAGTACCTACGAGCAGTACTTC. J is TRBJ2-7 and V is TRBV18; 11 nucleotides line up with TRBD2. The V segment lost 8 bases and the J segment 2 bases; nucleotides outside the gene matches: 8. The CDR3 is 15 residues long. Germline CDR1 reads KGHSH; CDR2 reads LQKENI.

This clonotype was detected many times. The gene calls are TRBV13 and TRBJ2-7; TRBD1 matches at 10 bases. The CDR3 totals 15 residues. Germline CDR1 is PRHDT and CDR2 is FYEKMQ (reference sequence). Trimming took 5 bases from V and 5 from J; bases not matched to a gene: 9. The DNA for the CDR3 is TGTGCCAGCAGCCCCCCGGGACAGGGGTTCAACGAGCAGTACTTC. Protein: CASSPPGQGFNEQYF.

This clonotype has a count of ten or more. This rearrangement joins TRBV15 to TRBJ2-1, with 7 bases that match TRBD2. The V and J ends lost 2 bases and 3 bases, in that order; junction bases with no gene match: 10. Germline lookup yields CDR1 LNHNV and CDR2 YYDKDF (reference sequence). This CDR3 comprises 17 residues. This chain's CDR3 is CATSRLRGASGYNEQFF. The CDR3 DNA sequence: TGTGCCACCAGCAGACTTAGGGGTGCTAGCGGCTACAATGAGCAGTTCTTC.

This clonotype occurred many times. The J gene is TRBJ1-6, the V gene TRBV12-3 or TRBV12-4; D is unclear. V lost 1 base and J lost 11, with 9 bases in between. This CDR3 comprises 13 residues. CDR3 sequence (DNA): TGTGCCAGCAGTTTAGGCGGATCGACACCCCTCCACTTT. Translation: CASSLGGSTPLHF.

Concerning this clonotype itself: Germline is not matched at one junction end, which may reflect a read error. This chain uses TRBV11-1 with TRBJ2-1; 7 nucleotides align to TRBD1. Germline-derived CDR1 and CDR2 are SGHAT and FQDESV (reference sequence). This CDR3 contains 15 residues. CDR3 DNA sequence: TGTGCCGGCAGCCAAACCCAAACAGGGGACAATGAGCAGTTCTTC. Encoded protein: CAGSQTQTGDNEQFF.

This clonotype was detected many times. V usage is TRBV7-3 and J usage is TRBJ2-1; 9 bases line up with TRBD2. Per germline, CDR1 SGHTA and CDR2 FQGTGA. This CDR3 spans 18 amino acids. With 6 bases clipped from V and 0 bases from J, the junction kept 12 bases outside the gene matches. The CDR3 DNA reads TGTGCCAGCAGTTATCCGGGGACTAGCAAAAGCTCCTACAATGAGCAGTTCTTC. Translation: CASSYPGTSKSSYNEQFF.

This clonotype was counted ten times or more. This chain joins TRBV27 and TRBJ2-5, with D hard to call. The ends were cut back, 2 bases at V and 7 bases at J, with 14 bases in the middle. Germline V gene sequence: CDR1 MNHEY, CDR2 SMNVEV (reference sequence). The CDR3 has 14 residues. CDR3 DNA sequence: TGTGCCAGCAGTTTAAGGGCCTACCTCCCGACCCAGTACTTC. Translating it yields CASSLRAYLPTQYF.

The rearrangement links TRBV6-1 to TRBJ1-3; no clear D. The germline CDR1 and CDR2 sequences are MNHNS and SASEGT. V was clipped by 11 bases and J by 0 bases, with 8 bases between them. This CDR3 spans 12 amino acids. The CDR3 spells CAGSNSGNTIYF. CDR3 coding DNA: TGTGCCGGGTCGAACTCTGGAAACACCATATATTTT.

This clonotype showed up just a few times. J is TRBJ2-3 and V is TRBV5-4; tentative D call: TRBD2 (5 bases). Germline V gene sequence: CDR1 SGHNT, CDR2 YYREEE (reference sequence). The CDR3 is 13 amino acids. V gave up 6 bases and J gave up 5 bases, with 13 bases separating them. The CDR3 bases are TGTGCCAGCACCCCGGGGTCTGGAGATACGCAGTATTTT. Encoded protein: CASTPGSGDTQYF.

This clonotype has a count of ten or more. The V gene is TRBV7-2, the J gene TRBJ2-7; D remains ambiguous. This CDR3 is 12 amino acids long. V lost 5 bases and J 5 bases, leaving 10 bases between the germline ends. Germline CDR1 and CDR2: SGHTA and FQGNSA. CDR3 residues: CASSPSYHEQYF. CDR3 bases: TGTGCCAGCAGCCCCTCTTATCACGAGCAGTACTTC. The whole variable domain, remainder taken from reference TRBV7-2 and TRBJ2-7, is GAGVSQSPSNKVTEKGKDVELRCDPISGHTALYWYRQSLGQGLEFLIYFQGNSAPDKSGLPSDRFSAERTGGSVSTLTIQRTQQEDSAVYLCASSPSYHEQYFGPGTRLTVT.

The gene calls are TRBV30 and TRBJ1-6; the match to TRBD1 covers 7 bases. CDR3 length: 17 residues. Germline V gives CDR1 GTSNPN, CDR2 SVGIG (reference sequence). With 1 base clipped from V and 0 bases from J, the junction kept 6 bases outside the gene matches. The CDR3 spells CAWSGHRGISYNSPLHF. As DNA, the CDR3 is TGTGCCTGGAGTGGTCACAGGGGAATCTCCTATAATTCACCCCTCCACTTT.

The V call is TRBV24-1, the J call TRBJ2-3; TRBD2 matches at 11 bases. The V gene end was trimmed by 3 bases and the J gene end by 4 bases; junction bases not matched to a gene: 14. This CDR3 has 19 amino acids. The germline V gene has CDR1 KGHDR and CDR2 SFDVKD. The CDR3 loop is CATSDPPGTSGGPPDTQYF. The CDR3 DNA reads TGTGCCACCAGTGATCCTCCGGGGACTAGCGGAGGACCCCCAGATACGCAGTATTTT.

V gene TRBV20-1 combines with J gene TRBJ2-1, with 10 nucleotides matching TRBD1. In germline, CDR1 is DFQATT, CDR2 SNEGSKA (reference sequence). The V and J ends lost 5 bases and 6 bases, in that order; junction bases with no gene match: 4. The CDR3 is made up of 13 amino acids. The CDR3: CSAAWDRGNEQFF. The CDR3 DNA follows: TGCAGTGCTGCCTGGGACAGGGGCAATGAGCAGTTCTTC.

This clonotype has just a few counts. The rearrangement uses TRBV19 and TRBJ2-2; D is possibly TRBD2 (6 bases). Per germline, CDR1 LNHDA and CDR2 SQIVND (reference sequence). CDR3 length: 15 amino acids. V was pared by 6 bases and J by 4 bases, with 15 bases between. CDR3 protein: CASSPTGLFTGELFF. The CDR3 nucleotides read TGTGCCAGTAGCCCCACGGGACTGTTCACCGGGGAGCTGTTTTTT.

In regard to this clonotype: With a much larger clone just one base away, this may be a read error. V is TRBV5-1 and J is TRBJ1-6, with a possible D match to TRBD1 (5 bases). CDR1 is SGHRS, CDR2 YFSETQ, per germline. The CDR3 has 14 amino acids. V lost 0 bases and J lost 11, with 12 bases in between. The CDR3 loop is CASSLDGGEPPLHF. CDR3 in DNA: TGCGCCAGCAGCTTGGACGGGGGAGAGCCACCCCTCCACTTT.

The chain recombines TRBV19 with TRBJ1-5; 8 bases line up with TRBD1. CDR3 length: 15 residues. Germline V CDR1 and CDR2: LNHDA, SQIVND (reference sequence). V was pared by 1 base and J by 7 bases, with 6 bases of the junction left unmatched. The CDR3 spells CASSIGQGARQPQHF. The CDR3 bases are TGTGCCAGTAGTATAGGCCAGGGGGCAAGACAGCCCCAGCATTTT. Full variable domain (rest looked up from reference TRBV19 and TRBJ1-5): DGGITQSPKYLFRKEGQNVTLSCEQNLNHDAMYWYRQDPGQGLRLIYYSQIVNDFQKGDIAEGYSVSREKKESFPLTVTSAQKNPTAFYLCASSIGQGARQPQHFGDGTRLSIL.

This chain joins TRBV7-2 and TRBJ1-1, with TRBD1 identical over 9 bases. Germline V gives CDR1 SGHTA, CDR2 FQGNSA. This CDR3 is 16 amino acids long. The junction had 9 bases not matched to a gene; V was cut back by 2 bases and J by 5 bases. CDR3 amino acids: CASSLNRDREMTEAFF. CDR3 nucleotide sequence: TGTGCCAGCAGCTTAAACCGGGACAGGGAGATGACTGAAGCTTTCTTT.

The V and J genes are TRBV20-1 and TRBJ2-2, with a tentative D call TRBD2 (5 bases). V was cut by 3 bases and J by 3 bases, with 8 bases left in between. The V gene's germline CDR1 is DFQATT and CDR2 SNEGSKA (reference sequence). This CDR3 comprises 13 residues. DNA for the CDR3: TGCAGTGCTAGCGGGGTTCACACCGGGGAGCTGTTTTTT. It specifies CSASGVHTGELFF.

The genes are TRBV7-9 and TRBJ1-6; D is unresolved. V gave up 5 bases and J gave up 10 bases, with 18 bases separating them. The CDR3 covers 15 residues. Germline V gene lookup returns CDR1 SEHNR and CDR2 FQNEAQ (reference sequence). The CDR3 nucleotides read TGTGCCAGCAGCGGGTGGTTGGCAACCCCATCACCCCTCCACTTT. Translated, it gives CASSGWLATPSPLHF.

This clonotype was picked up many times. This rearrangement joins TRBV5-1 to TRBJ2-7; 9 positions agree with TRBD1. This CDR3 comprises 14 residues. Per germline, CDR1 SGHRS and CDR2 YFSETQ. V lost 5 bases, J lost 1 base, and 4 bases stayed unmatched. The CDR3 region is CASSYGTGSYEQYF. In nucleotides, the CDR3 is TGCGCCAGCAGTTACGGGACAGGGTCCTACGAGCAGTACTTC.

This clonotype was counted between two and nine times. Given a much more abundant clone one base away, this may be a read error. The chain uses TRBV29-1 and TRBJ1-1, with D uncertain. V gave up 4 bases and J gave up 1 base, with 13 bases separating them. The CDR3 sequence is 14 residues long. Germline loops: CDR1 SQVTM, CDR2 ANQGSEA. CDR3 nucleotide sequence: TGCAGCGTTGGAGATCTGGTTACGAACACTGAAGCTTTCTTT. It codes for CSVGDLVTNTEAFF.

This clonotype has ten or more counts. The chain employs TRBV12-3 or TRBV12-4 and TRBJ1-1, with TRBD1 as a possible D gene (6 bases). V lost 6 bases, J lost 5 bases, and 13 bases lay in between. The CDR3 runs 13 residues. The CDR3 coding sequence is TGTGCCAGCAGGGACGAAGGGGGGACTGAAGCTTTCTTT. It codes for CASRDEGGTEAFF.